This T cell receptor (beta chain) was obtained from a study of OX40 agonist ivuxolimab in advanced cancers. For context, the study as a whole: Ivuxolimab was an agonistic, fully human IgG2 monoclonal antibody directed against OX40 (CD134), a costimulatory receptor. The paper reports the monotherapy dose-escalation portion (N of about 54 patients) of the phase I ivuxolimab trial. The point of sequencing TCRbeta in the periphery was to test whether ivuxolimab changed TCR sequence diversity and drove clonal T-cell expansion. Intravenous ivuxolimab was administered to patients every 2 weeks at six dose levels: 0.01, 0.1, 0.3, 1.5, 3 and 10 mg/kg. Partial responses occurred in three dose-escalation patients, of whom one had hepatocellular carcinoma and two had cutaneous melanoma. Of the approximately 50 patients in dose escalation, about 20 had hepatocellular carcinoma, about 15 had melanoma, 9 had renal cell carcinoma and 9 had head and neck cancer. Prior anti-PD-1, anti-PD-L1 or anti-CTLA-4 therapy was permitted, and checkpoint inhibitors had been received by about 44% of dose-escalation patients. A male proportion of under 85% and a mean age of roughly 55 years, ranging from 23 to 79, were recorded for the dose-escalation cohort. Study-wide findings and limitations: Which antigens the clonally expanded peripheral T cells were specific for was not determined. At doses from 0.1 to 3.0 mg/kg, clonal expansion was seen in both CD4+ and CD8+ blood T cells between baseline and week 6. Low levels of normalized T-cell clonal expansion were also seen in some patients who did not respond. In partial responders in the 0.1-3.0 mg/kg groups, normalized peripheral clonal expansion was found to be among the lowest, especially among CD8+ T cells. After ivuxolimab, more expanded clones were found on average in CD8+ T cells than in CD4+ T cells.

The trim is 4 bases for V and 5 bases for J, with a gap of 14 bases between the germline ends. In the germline V gene (reference sequence), CDR1 corresponds to PRHDT and CDR2 to FYEKMQ. The CDR3 contains 14 residues, cysteine and phenylalanine counted. CDR3 DNA is the only sequence kept; it has 42 bases, read in frame from the first base. Genomic DNA was extracted from sorted cells for sequencing of the TCRbeta CDR3 region. The immunoSEQ Assay was used for sequencing of TCRbeta CDR3 regions. TCRdb's version of the immuneACCESS table is confined to in-frame rearrangements and falls short of the full clone set. An unresolved V gene accounts for under half of the shortfall where checked; the remainder is of unknown origin. The sample table shows approximately 15,000 clones, and roughly 60% are seen once. The top ten constitute roughly 8.3% of the sample. Of note for this clone: Its antigen specificity is not known. No per-base quality is available; no much larger clone lies one base away.

Patients with a history of autoimmune disease or receiving systemic immunosuppression were excluded from the trial. Peripheral blood for TCR sequencing was collected from all dose cohorts at baseline, on cycle 4 day 1, and on cycle 7 day 1. Samples came from an open-label, multicenter, first-in-human phase I dose-escalation trial of ivuxolimab. Adults with locally advanced or metastatic melanoma, renal cell, hepatocellular, or head and neck squamous cell carcinoma were enrolled in the trial. Before TCR sequencing, CD4+ and CD8+ T cells were separately sorted from peripheral blood. Recombination connected TRBV13 to TRBJ2-5; TRBD1 is perhaps the D gene, given 5 matching bases. Source: CD4+ or CD8+ T cells sorted from blood, taken in a trial of the OX40 agonist ivuxolimab. The TCR originated in an adult with an advanced solid tumor such as melanoma, head and neck, liver or kidney cancer. This receptor has the CDR3 CASSSDRYVETQYF. The DNA sequence reads TGTGCCAGCAGCTCAGACAGATACGTCGAGACCCAGTACTTC.